The 17 T cell receptor beta chains presented below share a single source sample, sequenced in a study of T cell responses to AZD1222 COVID-19 vaccine. Produced via immunoSEQ multiplex PCR; TCRdb's table is partial and in-frame only. The sample holds roughly 190,000 clones, approximately 93% seen once. The sequencing here drew on peripheral blood, taken 28 days after the second AZD1222 dose. The receptors here all came from an adult who received the AZD1222 COVID-19 vaccine.

The gene calls are TRBV29-1 and TRBJ2-1; D is undetermined. CDR3 size: 13 residues. Germline CDR1 and CDR2: SQVTM and ANQGSEA. V lost 4 bases and J lost 7, with 14 bases in between. The CDR3 DNA follows: TGCAGCGTTGCGACCAGGTATAGGAATGAGCAGTTCTTC. Encoded protein: CSVATRYRNEQFF.

The chain employs TRBV18 and TRBJ1-4; D gene ambiguous. The ends were cut back, 3 bases at V and 0 bases at J, with 8 bases in the middle. The CDR3 is made up of 15 amino acids. Germline-derived CDR1 and CDR2 are KGHSH and LQKENI. The CDR3 bases are TGTGCCAGCTCACCGACATATGCAACTAATGAAAAACTGTTTTTT. It codes for CASSPTYATNEKLFF.

This chain links TRBV7-2 with TRBJ2-1, with D unresolved. V was shortened by 2 bases and J by 4 bases, with 6 bases between the two germline ends. This CDR3 comprises 13 residues. In germline, CDR1 is SGHTA, CDR2 FQGNSA. The CDR3 reads CASSLIGYNEQFF. The CDR3 coding sequence is TGTGCCAGCAGCTTAATCGGGTACAATGAGCAGTTCTTC.

The J gene is TRBJ2-1, the V gene TRBV7-2; the match to TRBD2 covers 9 bases. The CDR3 has 15 residues. V shed 3 bases, J shed 4 bases, and the junction held 4 bases outside the gene matches. CDR1 is SGHTA and CDR2 is FQGNSA in the germline V gene. CDR3 in amino acids: CASSFSGGKYNEQFF. The CDR3 nucleotides read TGTGCCAGCAGCTTTAGCGGGGGAAAATACAATGAGCAGTTCTTC. Supplemented by reference TRBV7-2 and TRBJ2-1, the full variable domain reads GAGVSQSPSNKVTEKGKDVELRCDPISGHTALYWYRQSLGQGLEFLIYFQGNSAPDKSGLPSDRFSAERTGGSVSTLTIQRTQQEDSAVYLCASSFSGGKYNEQFFGPGTRLTVL.

In DNA, the CDR3 is TGTGCCAGCAGTGAACTAGCTGGGGCCAACGTCCTGACTTTC. This encodes CASSELAGANVLTF. The rearrangement links TRBV6-4 to TRBJ2-6; a weak D match, TRBD2 (5 bases). The CDR3 runs 14 residues. With 3 bases removed from V and 2 bases from J, the gap between germline ends came to 5 bases. Germline CDR1 is MRHNA and CDR2 is SNTAGT.

The rearrangement uses TRBV19 and TRBJ1-2; 7 bases map to TRBD1. Germline CDR1 LNHDA, CDR2 SQIVND (reference sequence). V was pared by 0 bases and J by 4 bases, with 2 bases of the junction left unmatched. The CDR3 runs to 14 residues. The DNA for the CDR3 is TGTGCCAGTAGTATAGACAGGGGGACCTATGGCTACACCTTC. It specifies CASSIDRGTYGYTF.

The chain joins TRBV19 to TRBJ1-1; D is unresolved. The CDR3 extends over 16 amino acids. Germline loops: CDR1 LNHDA, CDR2 SQIVND (reference sequence). Trimming took off 2 bases at V and 4 bases at J, with 17 bases between the two ends. CDR3 in DNA: TGTGCCAGTAGTATACATCCTCCGGGGATGGGCACTGAAGCTTTCTTT. Protein sequence: CASSIHPPGMGTEAFF.

V usage is TRBV2 and J usage is TRBJ2-1, with a possible D match to TRBD2 (6 bases). Trimming removed 6 bases at V and 5 bases at J, with 17 bases between. This CDR3 is built from 15 residues. Germline assignment: CDR1 SNHLY and CDR2 FYNNEI. The CDR3 loop is CASRDGGTANNEQFF. The DNA for the CDR3 is TGTGCCAGCAGGGACGGGGGTACAGCGAACAATGAGCAGTTCTTC.

This clone was detected once. The chain combines TRBV5-4 with TRBJ2-7; D not resolved. V was pared by 2 bases and J by 5 bases, with 23 bases between. From germline, CDR1 is SGHNT and CDR2 YYREEE (reference sequence). The CDR3 covers 17 residues. DNA for the CDR3: TGTGCCAGCAGCTTACCCTCTACTCTGATGCTTGGGGACGAGCAGTACTTC. Translated: CASSLPSTLMLGDEQYF.

This clone has only one observation. This chain joins TRBV6-5 and TRBJ2-7, with no clear D. CDR1 is MNHEY and CDR2 is SVGAGI in the germline V gene. The CDR3 totals 10 residues. V lost 1 base and J 5 bases, leaving 0 bases between the germline ends. The CDR3 nucleotides read TGTGCCAGCAGTTACTACGAGCAGTACTTC. Translating gives CASSYYEQYF.

The genes are TRBV7-9 and TRBJ1-5; 8 bases fit TRBD1. Losses at the gene ends were 8 bases for V and 9 bases for J; bases not matched to a gene: 12. Germline-derived CDR1 and CDR2 are SEHNR and FQNEAQ (reference sequence). The CDR3 loop spans 14 amino acids. CDR3 loop: CASPSPDRAGPQHF. The CDR3 bases are TGTGCCAGCCCCTCCCCGGACAGGGCCGGGCCCCAGCATTTT. The full variable domain, rest sourced from reference TRBV7-9 and TRBJ1-5, is DTGVSQNPRHKITKRGQNVTFRCDPISEHNRLYWYRQTLGQGPEFLTYFQNEAQLEKSRLLSDRFSAERPKGSFSTLEIQRTEQGDSAMYLCASPSPDRAGPQHFGDGTRLSIL.

The rearrangement joins TRBV6-1 to TRBJ1-1; D remains ambiguous. Germline V gene lookup returns CDR1 MNHNS and CDR2 SASEGT. V was clipped by 1 base and J by 0 bases, with 6 bases between them. CDR3 length: 14 amino acids. The CDR3 nucleotides are TGTGCCAGCAGTGAAGTGATGATGAACACTGAAGCTTTCTTT. Its translation is CASSEVMMNTEAFF.

The chain couples TRBV14 to TRBJ2-4, with D uncertain. The ends were cut back, 3 bases at V and 8 bases at J, with 5 bases in the middle. Germline CDR1 and CDR2: SGHDN and FVKESK. The CDR3 consists of 11 residues. The CDR3 reads CASSQGYIQYF. The CDR3 coding sequence is TGTGCCAGCAGCCAGGGATACATTCAGTACTTC.

The chain combines TRBV3-1 (or the pseudogene TRBV3-2) with TRBJ1-1; unclear D gene. With 0 bases removed from V and 8 bases from J, the gap between germline ends came to 10 bases. CDR1 LGHDT and CDR2 YNNKEL come from the germline V gene (reference sequence). There are 13 residues in the CDR3. The CDR3 here is CASSQDRRVEAFF. The CDR3 DNA reads as TGTGCCAGCAGCCAAGATCGACGTGTCGAAGCTTTCTTT.

The V and J genes are TRBV15 and TRBJ2-3; perhaps TRBD2 as D (6 bases). The germline gives CDR1 LNHNV, CDR2 YYDKDF (reference sequence). The ends were cut back, 4 bases at V and 2 bases at J, with 16 bases in the middle. The CDR3 runs to 16 residues. CDR3 coding DNA: TGTGCCACCAGCAAGGGGACGGGACTTGACACAGATACGCAGTATTTT. The encoded protein is CATSKGTGLDTDTQYF.

CDR3 nucleotides: TGTGCCAGCAGCAAAAGCCCACAGGGGGTCTATGGCTACACCTTC. Protein sequence: CASSKSPQGVYGYTF. The chain carries TRBV21-1 and TRBJ1-2; the listed D gene, TRBD1, was not tested against the DNA. TRBV21-1 is deemed a pseudogene. The CDR3 has 15 amino acids.

The gene calls are TRBV19 and TRBJ1-1; 7 positions agree with TRBD1. Looked up from germline, CDR1 is LNHDA and CDR2 is SQIVND (reference sequence). J gave up 10 bases and V 6 bases, and 11 bases lay outside the gene matches. This CDR3 is built from 13 residues. The CDR3 loop reads CASSAPTGIVAFF. Here the CDR3 DNA reads TGTGCCAGTAGCGCCCCGACAGGGATAGTAGCTTTCTTT. The full variable domain, rest sourced from reference TRBV19 and TRBJ1-1, is DGGITQSPKYLFRKEGQNVTLSCEQNLNHDAMYWYRQDPGQGLRLIYYSQIVNDFQKGDIAEGYSVSREKKESFPLTVTSAQKNPTAFYLCASSAPTGIVAFFGQGTRLTVV.